This TCR beta chain was sequenced during a study of regulatory T cells in long-lasting Graves disease. Background on the study: With positive TSH receptor antibodies and over 5 years of antithyroid drugs, Graves' disease was considered persistent.

This clonotype has at least ten counts. Its antigen is still unknown. Study findings and constraints: Comparison showed that persistent patients shared more public clonotypes (about 3,000) than new patients (966).

Through Arm-PCR of CDR3 regions and iRepertoire HTBI primers, TCR beta libraries were built. TCRdb re-called the multiplex PCR reads through MiXCR, storing one row per CDR3 protein. The repertoire includes about 660,000 distinct CDR3 sequences, approximately 31% of them detected once, and around 40% sits in the top ten. The time point is: persistent/refractory GD, antithyroid drugs over 5 years with positive TRAb. Scientists built the TCR library using RNA that was extracted from PBMCs. EDTA tubes received around 9 milliliters of drawn peripheral blood. V dropped 2 bases and J dropped 6 bases, with 13 bases sitting between them. Germline CDR1 is MDHEN and CDR2 is SYDVKM. The CDR3 length is 14 residues.

This TCR derives from a female donor with Graves disease. The sequenced sample was peripheral blood mononuclear cells (PBMCs), obtained when the disease was refractory, from a patient treated with antithyroid drugs. This chain uses TRBV28 with TRBJ1-2; a possible D gene is TRBD1 (5 bases). The CDR3 sequence is CASSLIYGGDGYTF. DNA of the CDR3: TGTGCCAGCAGTTTAATATACGGAGGGGATGGCTACACCTTC.